This T cell receptor (beta chain) was obtained from a study of blood T cell repertoires in COVID-19 (dated by TCRdb to the early 2020s). Describing the broader study: The collaborator samples originated in the United States, Italy and Spain and spanned the acute and convalescent phases of COVID-19. The material from the prospective study consisted of cDNA or gDNA derived from T cells, B-cell-depleted T cells, or PBMCs. Deeply sampled blood TCRbeta repertoires from subjects exposed to, actively infected with, or recovered from COVID-19 were included in the dataset. The repertoires were made available in a free public database intended to serve as a resource for research on the immune response to SARS-CoV-2. Samples came from the ongoing ImmuneRACE study (first 160 participants) plus 1,254 subjects from 6 global collaborators. The sample metadata nearly always contained a de-identified subject ID, COVID-19 status, age in years and sex. Where available, HLA class I and class II types were taken from metadata supplied by the sample provider and were not determined by assay-based typing.

Enrolling through a virtual design, the prospective study's participants ranged in age from roughly 18 to 100 years and lived across 24 United States geographic areas. Cohort assignment in the prospective study relied on participant-reported clinical history from a screening survey and a study questionnaire. Each participant in the prospective study had whole blood, serum and a nasopharyngeal or oropharyngeal swab collected by mobile phlebotomists. Additional blood draws and questionnaires over an approximately 2-month period could optionally be provided by prospective study participants. Before DNA extraction, prospective study blood samples were shipped either frozen or at room temperature. TCRbeta CDR3 regions were amplified from genomic DNA using the immunoSEQ Assay, a bias-controlled multiplex PCR. Per the authors' processing: Within the assay, amplification of reference gene primers was used to estimate how many nucleated cells each sample contained. To quantify the absolute abundance of each unique TCRbeta CDR3 rearrangement, sequence reads were collapsed and filtered. For each sample, productive Simpson clonality was calculated by taking the square root of Simpson's diversity index across productive rearrangements. Drawn from immuneACCESS, this table holds only the in-frame rearrangements with V and J called that TCRdb kept. Clones are partly lost; checked studies trace under half to an unresolved V gene and leave the rest unexplained. The V and J calls and clone size were taken over from that table, and D and trimming were inferred from the DNA. The sample contains 270,000 or so clones, 85% to 90% of them found a single time. 4.1% of the sample goes to the ten largest clones.

As concerns this clone: The target of this receptor is not known. No base quality values were provided; no much bigger clone lies one nucleotide off.

Counted from cysteine to phenylalanine, this CDR3 has 15 amino acids. Only the CDR3 DNA is retained, 45 bases long and in frame from the first base. CDR1 MGHRA and CDR2 YSYEKL were looked up in the germline V gene. The V end loses 1 base and the J end loses 5 bases, and a stretch of 14 bases separates them. The research as a whole found: The amount of clinical and demographic metadata varied by source and participant and was provided uncurated.

The sequence was obtained from a woman aged 30 to 39 with acute COVID-19. The sample consisted of PBMCs or T cells enriched from blood (not recorded which). The sequence is built from TRBV4-1 and TRBJ1-2, with an unclear D gene assignment. The CDR3 region has the sequence CASSQVPGLGYGYTF. The bases are TGCGCCAGCAGCCAAGTTCCGGGATTAGGATATGGCTACACCTTC.